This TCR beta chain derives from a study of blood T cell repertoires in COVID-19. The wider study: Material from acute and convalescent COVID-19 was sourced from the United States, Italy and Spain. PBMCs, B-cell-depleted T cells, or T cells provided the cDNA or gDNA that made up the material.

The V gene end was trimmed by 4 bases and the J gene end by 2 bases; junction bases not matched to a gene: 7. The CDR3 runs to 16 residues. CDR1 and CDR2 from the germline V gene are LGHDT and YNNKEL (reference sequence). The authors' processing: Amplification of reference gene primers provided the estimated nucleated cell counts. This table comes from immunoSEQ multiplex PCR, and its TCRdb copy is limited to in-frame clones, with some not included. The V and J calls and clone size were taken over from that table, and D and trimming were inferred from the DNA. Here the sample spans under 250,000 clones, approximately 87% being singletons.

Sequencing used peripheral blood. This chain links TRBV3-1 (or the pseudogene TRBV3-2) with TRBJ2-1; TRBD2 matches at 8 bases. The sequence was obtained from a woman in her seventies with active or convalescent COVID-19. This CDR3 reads CASSLGELAAYNEQFF. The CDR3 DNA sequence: TGTGCCAGCAGCCTCGGGGAACTAGCGGCCTACAATGAGCAGTTCTTC.